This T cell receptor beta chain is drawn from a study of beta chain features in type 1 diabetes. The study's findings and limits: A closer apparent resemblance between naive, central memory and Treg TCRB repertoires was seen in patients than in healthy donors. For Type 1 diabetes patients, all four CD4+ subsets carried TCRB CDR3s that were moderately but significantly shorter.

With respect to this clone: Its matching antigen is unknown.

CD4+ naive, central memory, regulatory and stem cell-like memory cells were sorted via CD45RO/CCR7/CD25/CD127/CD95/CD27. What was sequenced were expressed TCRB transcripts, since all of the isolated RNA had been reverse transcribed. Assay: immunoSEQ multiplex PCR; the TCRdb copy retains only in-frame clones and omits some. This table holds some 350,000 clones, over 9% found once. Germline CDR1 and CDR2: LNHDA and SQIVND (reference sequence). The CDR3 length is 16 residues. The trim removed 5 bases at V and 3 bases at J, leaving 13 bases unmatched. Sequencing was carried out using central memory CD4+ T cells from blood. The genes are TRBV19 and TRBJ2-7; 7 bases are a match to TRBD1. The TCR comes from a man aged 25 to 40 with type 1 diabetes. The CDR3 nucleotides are TGTGCCAGTAGTCTAAGGACAGGACTTCAGAACTACGAGCAGTACTTC. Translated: CASSLRTGLQNYEQYF.